A selection of T cell receptor beta chains follows, all from one sample in a study of blood T cell repertoires in COVID-19. Sequencing used immunoSEQ multiplex PCR; TCRdb keeps in-frame clones, though not all of them. Among approximately 160,000 clones listed, 80% to 90% were seen once. Specimen: peripheral blood. The receptors were gathered from a woman in her 70s with acute or convalescent COVID-19. Each CDR3 is given with its conserved first and last residue. A D gene is named only where the DNA matches it firmly. The size field is filled for only some rows; it gives once, few, many or a size class.

d_call | clone_size | j_call | v_call | cdr3_nt | cdr3_aa
TRBD1 | NA | TRBJ1-4 | TRBV6-2/TRBV6-3 | TGTGCCAGCAGCCCTGGACCGGGACAGGGAGATGAAAAACTGTTTTTT | CASSPGPGQGDEKLFF
TRBD1 | NA | TRBJ2-3 | TRBV4-3 | TGCGCCAGCAGCCTCGGACAGGGACCTAGCACAGATACGCAGTATTTT | CASSLGQGPSTDTQYF
NA | once | TRBJ1-2 | TRBV7-2 | TGTGCCAGCAGCTTAGCGGAGGGGTCCTATGGCTACACCTTC | CASSLAEGSYGYTF
NA | NA | TRBJ2-4 | TRBV7-9 | TGTGCCAGCACCTCTTTTTCCAGAAACATTCAGTACTTC | CASTSFSRNIQYF
TRBD1 | NA | TRBJ1-5 | TRBV7-8 | TGTGCCAGCAGCAATACCCCGGGACAGGGGGCTCCAAATCAGCCCCAGCATTTT | CASSNTPGQGAPNQPQHF
TRBD2 | NA | TRBJ2-1 | TRBV7-2 | TGTGCCAGCAGCTCACCGGGACTAGCCAATGAGCAGTTCTTC | CASSSPGLANEQFF
NA | NA | TRBJ1-6 | TRBV5-1 | TGCGCCAGCAGCCGGGACACTCGCTCCTATAATTCACCCCTCCACTTT | CASSRDTRSYNSPLHF
NA | NA | TRBJ2-1 | TRBV28 | TGTGCCATCTCGAGGGGGAGCGGGATTGACAATGAGCAGTTCTTC | CAISRGSGIDNEQFF
TRBD1 | NA | TRBJ2-3 | TRBV18 | TGTGCCAGCTCACCTCCGACAGGGTATATCACAGATACGCAGTATTTT | CASSPPTGYITDTQYF
TRBD1 | NA | TRBJ1-1 | TRBV12-3/TRBV12-4 | TGTGCCAGCAGACTGGGACAGTACACTGAAGCTTTCTTT | CASRLGQYTEAFF
TRBD1 | NA | TRBJ1-5 | TRBV9 | TGTGCCAGCAGCCGACAGGGGTACGGCCAGCCCCAGCATTTT | CASSRQGYGQPQHF
NA | NA | TRBJ2-3 | TRBV7-9 | TGTGCCAGCAGCTTTACATTCGGGATCACAGATACGCAGTATTTT | CASSFTFGITDTQYF
NA | once | TRBJ2-5 | TRBV4-3 | TGCGCCAGCAGCCTAACTACAGGAACACAAGAGACCCAGTACTTC | CASSLTTGTQETQYF
TRBD2 | NA | TRBJ2-1 | TRBV11-3 | TGTGCCAGCAGCCCCGGGGGACTAGCGGACAATGAGCAGTTCTTC | CASSPGGLADNEQFF
TRBD1 | NA | TRBJ2-7 | TRBV30 | TGTGCCTATGGACAGGTTTCCTACGAGCAGTACTTC | CAYGQVSYEQYF
TRBD1 | NA | TRBJ2-5 | TRBV4-3 | TGCGCCAGCAGCAAAGCGGTCAGGGGGCGGATGGGGACCCAGTACTTC | CASSKAVRGRMGTQYF
NA | NA | TRBJ1-6 | TRBV4-3 | TGCGCCAGCAGCCAAGATTTAGGGAGCTCCTATAATTCACCCCTCCACTTT | CASSQDLGSSYNSPLHF
NA | NA | TRBJ2-7 | TRBV4-2 | TGTGCCAGCAGCCAAGAGCGGACAGACGAGCAGTACTTC | CASSQERTDEQYF
TRBD2 | NA | TRBJ2-5 | TRBV7-8 | TGTGCCAGCAGCTTAGGGACTAGCAAGCAAGAGACCCAGTACTTC | CASSLGTSKQETQYF
NA | NA | TRBJ1-5 | TRBV6-1 | TGTGCCAGCAGTGAAGAGCGGCAGCCCCAGCATTTT | CASSEERQPQHF
TRBD1 | few | TRBJ1-6 | TRBV19 | TGTGCCAGTAGGGGGACAGAGAGCTCCTATAATTCACCCCTCCACTTT | CASRGTESSYNSPLHF
NA | once | TRBJ1-4 | TRBV28 | TGTGCCAGCAGTTCGATACAGGGTACTAATGAAAAACTGTTTTTT | CASSSIQGTNEKLFF
NA | once | TRBJ1-5 | TRBV7-9 | TGTGCCAGCAGTTCTCCAGGGTCCCTGGGTCAGCCCCAGCATTTT | CASSSPGSLGQPQHF
NA | NA | TRBJ2-7 | TRBV6-2/TRBV6-3 | TGTGCCAGCAGTCCAGAGACGACGTACGAAAGGTGGTCCCACTACTACGAGCAGTACTTC | CASSPETTYERWSHYYEQYF
TRBD1 | once | TRBJ1-6 | TRBV6-1 | TGTGCCAGCAGTGAGGGGACAGGGTGGTATAATTCACCCCTCCACTTT | CASSEGTGWYNSPLHF
NA | few | TRBJ1-1 | TRBV9 | TGTGCCAGCAGCGTTGGCCAGGGACATGGGAACACTGAAGCTTTCTTT | CASSVGQGHGNTEAFF
NA | NA | TRBJ2-7 | TRBV11-2 | TGTGCCAGCAGCTTAGGTCGGGGGGCCTCCTACGAGCAGTACTTC | CASSLGRGASYEQYF
NA | once | TRBJ2-7 | TRBV5-5 | TGTGCCAGCAGCGGACAGCCGGCTCGTTACGAGCAGTACTTC | CASSGQPARYEQYF
NA | NA | TRBJ2-7 | TRBV10-2 | TGCGCCAGCAGAGGGGGGGAGAGGGCGGCCTACGAGCAGTACTTC | CASRGGERAAYEQYF
TRBD1 | NA | TRBJ1-3 | TRBV6-5 | TGTGCCAGCAGTCGACAGGGGGCTGATGGAAACACCATATATTTT | CASSRQGADGNTIYF
NA | NA | TRBJ2-3 | TRBV6-5 | TGTGCCAGCAGATCGGGGGATACGCAGTATTTT | CASRSGDTQYF
NA | NA | TRBJ2-5 | TRBV29-1 | TGCAGCGTTGATCAGGGTACAGGTCAAGAGACCCAGTACTTC | CSVDQGTGQETQYF
NA | NA | TRBJ2-1 | TRBV4-2 | TGTGCCAGCAGCCAAGTGGGACAACAGTTCTTC | CASSQVGQQFF
NA | NA | TRBJ1-2 | TRBV4-2 | TGTGCCAGCAGCCAAGCCATCGGGGAGTACGGTGGCTACACCTTC | CASSQAIGEYGGYTF
TRBD1 | NA | TRBJ1-1 | TRBV6-5 | TGTGCCAGCAGCTCGACAGGGGAGACTGAAGCTTTCTTT | CASSSTGETEAFF
NA | NA | TRBJ1-2 | TRBV6-5 | TGTGCCAGCAGTCCAACAAACTATGGCTACACCTTC | CASSPTNYGYTF
NA | NA | TRBJ1-5 | TRBV6-6 | TGTGCCAGCAGTTACTCTGGGACAAGCAATCAGCCCCAGCATTTT | CASSYSGTSNQPQHF
TRBD1 | NA | TRBJ2-1 | TRBV13 | TGTGCCAGCAGCCGGACAGGCAACTCCTACAATGAGCAGTTCTTC | CASSRTGNSYNEQFF
TRBD1 | once | TRBJ1-1 | TRBV6-5 | TGTGCCATTTCGACAGGGATGAACACTGAAGCTTTCTTT | CAISTGMNTEAFF
NA | NA | TRBJ1-1 | TRBV12-3/TRBV12-4 | TGTGCCAGCGGACAAATGAGGAACACTGAAGCTTTCTTT | CASGQMRNTEAFF
NA | few | TRBJ1-2 | TRBV5-4 | TGTGCCAGCAGCTTGGTGGACAGAGACTATGGCTACACCTTC | CASSLVDRDYGYTF
NA | NA | TRBJ2-2 | TRBV29-1 | TGCAGCGTTGAACTGCGGGAGAACACCGGGGAGCTGTTTTTT | CSVELRENTGELFF
NA | NA | TRBJ2-3 | TRBV14 | TGTGCCAGCAGCCAAGGCCTGGCAGGGAGCACAGATACGCAGTATTTT | CASSQGLAGSTDTQYF